Shown below are 21 T cell receptor beta chains from a single sample sequenced in a study of regulatory T cells in long-lasting Graves disease. The authors built TCR beta libraries using iRepertoire HTBI primers and Arm-PCR of CDR3 regions. TCRdb reprocessed the multiplex PCR reads with MiXCR, giving one entry per CDR3 protein. Here the sample spans 400,000 to 650,000 distinct CDR3 sequences, about 16% being singletons. Time point of the sample: newly diagnosed GD, antithyroid drugs for less than 3 months. RNA from PBMCs was the source of the TCR library. These sequences were also reported in another study, on T cells in Graves' hyperthyroidism and ophthalmopathy.

This specimen consisted of peripheral blood mononuclear cells (PBMCs), obtained at new diagnosis, from a patient treated with antithyroid drugs. These receptors all come from a woman aged 40 to 65 with Graves disease.

This clonotype was seen ten or more times. The chain carries TRBV5-1 and TRBJ1-4; D is ambiguous. V lost 4 bases to trimming and J lost 7 bases, with 11 bases between them. The CDR3 runs to 13 residues. Germline V gene sequence: CDR1 SGHRS, CDR2 YFSETQ. The CDR3 DNA reads as TGCGCCAGCAGCCGGGAGCTAGGTGAAAAACTGTTTTTT. Translated, it gives CASSRELGEKLFF. Full variable domain (outside the CDR3, taken from reference TRBV5-1 and TRBJ1-4): KAGVTQTPRYLIKTRGQQVTLSCSPISGHRSVSWYQQTPGQGLQFLFEYFSETQRNKGNFPGRFSGRQFSNSRSEMNVSTLELGDSALYLCASSRELGEKLFFGSGTQLSVL.

In this sample, this clonotype turned up many times. The rearrangement joins TRBV11-2 to TRBJ2-3; D possibly uses TRBD1 or TRBD2 (5 bases each). The CDR3 is 15 residues long. Germline-derived CDR1 and CDR2 are SGHAT and FQNNGV. Trimming cost V 6 bases and J 2 bases, with 15 bases left between them. CDR3 loop: CASSARLQVTDTQYF. CDR3 bases: TGTGCCAGCAGTGCCAGACTACAGGTCACAGATACGCAGTATTTT.

This clonotype was observed at least ten times. This rearrangement joins TRBV20-1 to TRBJ1-1; D might be TRBD1 (5 bases). CDR1 is DFQATT, CDR2 SNEGSKA, per germline (reference sequence). V lost 6 bases and J lost 10, with 18 bases in between. The CDR3 length is 12 residues. In DNA, the CDR3 is TGCAGTGCCTCTGAGGTGGGCAGGGCAGCTTTCTTT. Protein sequence: CSASEVGRAAFF.

This clonotype was recorded many times. The rearrangement links TRBV12-3 or TRBV12-4 to TRBJ1-5; 8 nucleotides line up with TRBD1. This CDR3 contains 12 residues. After removal of 6 bases from V and 8 bases from J, the junction contained 3 bases not matched to a gene. The CDR3 region has the DNA TGTGCCAGCAGGTCGACAGGGGAGCCCCAGCATTTT. Translating it yields CASRSTGEPQHF.

As regards this clonotype: One end of the junction varies from germline; a read error may be responsible. The rearrangement uses TRBV2 and TRBJ2-3; TRBD2 matches 12 bases. Germline-derived CDR1 and CDR2 are SNHLY and FYNNEI. This CDR3 comprises 17 residues. For the CDR3, the DNA is TGCGCCAGCAGCCAAGATGTGCTAGCGGGGGGGACAGATACGCAGTATTTT. Protein product: CASSQDVLAGGTDTQYF.

This clonotype appeared many times. The CDR3 nucleotides read TGTGCCAGCAGCCGGGACTCGGGCCAAGAGACCCAGTACTTC. Protein product: CASSRDSGQETQYF. The rearrangement joins TRBV5-4 to TRBJ2-5; D possibly corresponds to TRBD2 (6 bases). Germline assignment: CDR1 SGHNT and CDR2 YYREEE (reference sequence). The CDR3 runs to 14 residues. The germline V and J ends were trimmed by 4 bases and 1 base, with 11 bases remaining between them.

As regards this clonotype: A read error is possible here, since a much larger clone lies one base away. The chain has TRBV18 and TRBJ2-7; D gene uncertain. The germline V and J ends were trimmed by 2 bases and 7 bases, with 6 bases remaining between them. Germline CDR1 and CDR2: KGHSH and LQKENI. CDR3 size: 11 residues. The chain's CDR3 is CASSPVNEQYF. CDR3 nucleotide sequence: TGTGCCAGCTCACCAGTGAATGAGCAGTACTTC.

The chain employs TRBV20-1 and TRBJ2-2; perhaps TRBD2 as D (6 bases). Trimming took 4 bases from V and 1 from J, leaving 13 bases between them. Germline V gene sequence: CDR1 DFQATT, CDR2 SNEGSKA (reference sequence). The CDR3 extends over 15 amino acids. CDR3 in amino acids: CSANRRGMNTGELFF. CDR3 nucleotide sequence: TGCAGTGCTAATCGGCGCGGGATGAACACCGGGGAGCTGTTTTTT.

This clonotype came up once. A clone one base away is much larger, so this may be a read error. The rearrangement uses TRBV19 and TRBJ1-1; D is possibly TRBD1 (5 bases). V dropped 6 bases and J dropped 0 bases, with 11 bases sitting between them. CDR1 and CDR2 from the germline V gene are LNHDA and SQIVND (reference sequence). The CDR3 sequence is 14 residues long. The CDR3 loop is CASSCPGMNTEAFF. Written as DNA, the CDR3 is TGTGCCAGTAGCTGTCCAGGGATGAACACTGAAGCTTTCTTT. Full variable domain (missing parts from reference TRBV19 and TRBJ1-1): DGGITQSPKYLFRKEGQNVTLSCEQNLNHDAMYWYRQDPGQGLRLIYYSQIVNDFQKGDIAEGYSVSREKKESFPLTVTSAQKNPTAFYLCASSCPGMNTEAFFGQGTRLTVV.

This chain uses TRBV9 with TRBJ2-1; the D gene is possibly TRBD2 (7 bases). CDR1 SGDLS and CDR2 YYNGEE come from the germline V gene. CDR3 length equals 16 residues. The V end was cut by 0 bases, the J end by 2 bases, with 12 bases between. CDR3 region: CASSVVGGGAYNEQFF. Written as DNA, the CDR3 is TGTGCCAGCAGCGTAGTCGGCGGGGGCGCCTACAATGAGCAGTTCTTC.

This clonotype was seen a few times. The chain recombines TRBV15 with TRBJ1-2, with 9 bases fitting TRBD1. V shed 5 bases and J 2 bases; nucleotides not matched to a gene: 9. Germline CDR1 LNHNV, CDR2 YYDKDF (reference sequence). This CDR3 is built from 16 residues. This chain's CDR3 is CATSLDSGQGNYGYTF. Written as DNA, the CDR3 is TGTGCCACCAGCCTAGACTCGGGACAGGGAAACTATGGCTACACCTTC.

This chain links TRBV2 with TRBJ2-3; D tentatively fits TRBD1 or TRBD2 (6 bases each). The CDR3 is made up of 14 amino acids. V was shortened by 4 bases and J by 4 bases, with 12 bases between the two germline ends. From germline, CDR1 is SNHLY and CDR2 FYNNEI. CDR3 DNA: TGTGCCAGCAGTGGTATGAGGGGGGCAGATACGCAGTATTTT. Its translation: CASSGMRGADTQYF.

This clonotype was seen many times. CDR3 protein: CASSLRTGSNQPQHF. The CDR3 nucleotides are TGTGCCAGCAGTCTCAGGACAGGAAGCAATCAGCCCCAGCATTTT. The chain recombines TRBV12-3 or TRBV12-4 with TRBJ1-5; TRBD1 agrees at 7 bases. The ends lost 5 bases at V and 1 base at J; junction bases unmatched: 5. The CDR3 runs 15 residues.

The CDR3 reads CASSLDLGGVHQPQHF. The CDR3 nucleotides read TGTGCCAGCAGCTTGGATCTGGGGGGGGTCCATCAGCCCCAGCATTTT. V usage is TRBV5-5 and J usage is TRBJ1-5, with D maybe TRBD1 (5 bases). V lost 0 bases and J 5 bases, leaving 15 bases between the germline ends. This CDR3 contains 16 residues. Germline lookup yields CDR1 SGHKS and CDR2 YYEKEE (reference sequence).

This clonotype occurred many times. The chain is built from TRBV2 and TRBJ1-6; no firm D call. Deletions cut 4 bases from V and 0 bases from J, with 7 bases between. CDR3 length equals 15 residues. Looked up from germline, CDR1 is SNHLY and CDR2 is FYNNEI. The CDR3 DNA sequence: TGTGCCAGCAGTGCGGCGAGCTCCTATAATTCACCCCTCCACTTT. Translation: CASSAASSYNSPLHF.

This clonotype was recorded at least ten times. The rearrangement links TRBV5-1 to TRBJ2-3, with D maybe TRBD2 (6 bases). The CDR3 covers 15 residues. Germline loops: CDR1 SGHRS, CDR2 YFSETQ. V shed 0 bases and J shed 6 bases, with 14 bases lying between them. The CDR3, as DNA: TGCGCCAGCAGCTTGGGCGGGACGGGATTTGATACGCAGTATTTT. This codes for CASSLGGTGFDTQYF.

This clonotype occurred a few times. J is TRBJ1-5 and V is TRBV27; D is ambiguous. V shed 2 bases and J shed 3 bases, with 11 bases lying between them. The CDR3 is 15 amino acids. Germline lookup yields CDR1 MNHEY and CDR2 SMNVEV (reference sequence). The CDR3 nucleotides are TGTGCCAGCAGTTTAGATGGCGCCCACAATCAGCCCCAGCATTTT. As protein: CASSLDGAHNQPQHF.

The gene calls are TRBV10-2 and TRBJ2-5; 8 bases match TRBD2. V lost 4 bases and J lost 5; bases outside the gene matches: 6. From germline, CDR1 is WSHSY and CDR2 SAAADI. This CDR3 has 14 amino acids. CDR3 sequence (DNA): TGCGCCAGCAGTGGCCCAGCGGGGGTGGAGACCCAGTACTTC. It specifies CASSGPAGVETQYF.

V usage is TRBV20-1 and J usage is TRBJ2-1, with D uncertain. The CDR3 is 15 residues long. V lost 0 bases and J 5 bases, leaving 14 bases between the germline ends. The germline gives CDR1 DFQATT, CDR2 SNEGSKA (reference sequence). CDR3 sequence reads: CSARDIGLVNNEQFF. The DNA of the CDR3 is TGCAGTGCTAGAGATATAGGGTTGGTGAACAATGAGCAGTTCTTC.

This clonotype turned up a few times. This chain uses TRBV9 with TRBJ1-3; D call uncertain. Germline V lookup: CDR1 SGDLS, CDR2 YYNGEE. Trimming removed 3 bases from V and 0 bases from J, with 13 bases in between. The CDR3 consists of 16 residues. Here the CDR3 DNA reads TGTGCCAGCAGCGGCTCCGGATCCTTCTCTGGAAACACCATATATTTT. Translation: CASSGSGSFSGNTIYF.

This clonotype was seen repeatedly, ten times or more. The chain employs TRBV12-3 or TRBV12-4 and TRBJ2-5; D might be TRBD2 (6 bases). This CDR3 contains 14 residues. Between the trimmed V and J ends, which lost 2 bases and 5 bases, there was a span of 12 bases. CDR3 DNA sequence: TGTGCCAGCAGTTTATCGGGGGAAGGGGAGACCCAGTACTTC. As protein: CASSLSGEGETQYF.